This T cell receptor beta chain comes out of a study of shared clonotypes between healthy human individuals. Points from the study as a whole: Unshared clonotypes carried lower generation probabilities than those common to all four donors.

V lost 6 bases to trimming and J lost 7 bases, with 13 bases between them. CDR1 MDHEN and CDR2 SYDVKM come from the germline V gene. The CDR3 consists of 12 residues. As concerns this clone: The antigen is not known.

Terminally differentiated effector memory CD45RA+ cells were excluded from the naive CD8 cells, which were CD45RO-negative and positively selected for CCR7. This table comes from immunoSEQ multiplex PCR, and its TCRdb copy is limited to in-frame clones, with some not included. The table shows around 650,000 clones, with approximately 96% occurring only once. This chain uses TRBV28 with TRBJ2-7, with D possibly being TRBD2 (5 bases). This TCR was sampled from a woman between 25 and 40 years old in good health. The sequenced material came from naive CD8+ T cells sorted from blood. In DNA form, the CDR3 reads TGTGCCAGCAGCTCCAGAGGGCGTGAGCAGTACTTC. Translated, it gives CASSSRGREQYF.